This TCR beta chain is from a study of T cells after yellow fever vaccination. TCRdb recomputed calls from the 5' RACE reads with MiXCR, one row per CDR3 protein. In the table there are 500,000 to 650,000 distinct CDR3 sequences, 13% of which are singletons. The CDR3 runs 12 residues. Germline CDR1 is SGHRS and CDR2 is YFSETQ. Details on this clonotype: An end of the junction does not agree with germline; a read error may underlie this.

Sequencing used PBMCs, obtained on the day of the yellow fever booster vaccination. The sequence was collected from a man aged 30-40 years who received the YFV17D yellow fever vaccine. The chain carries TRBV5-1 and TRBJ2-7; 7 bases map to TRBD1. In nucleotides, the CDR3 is TGCGCCAGCAGGAAAGATACAGGGGAGACGAACTTC. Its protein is CASRKDTGETNF.